The 21 T cell receptor beta chains reported below all come from one sample, sequenced in a study of metastatic and nonmetastatic thyroid tumors. TCRdb reassembled clones from the PCR reads with MiXCR. The table includes about 16,000 clones, 24% detected once. Patients were all untreated before their thyroid surgery. Sequenced: tumor tissue. The receptors derive from a male donor with papillary thyroid cancer or a benign thyroid nodule (not recorded which). Some clones in this sample may be carry-over from other donors' samples.

CDR3 bases: TGCAGTGCACCCGTTGATAGCGGCGCCTCCTACGAGCAGTACTTC. This translates into CSAPVDSGASYEQYF. The gene calls are TRBV20-1 and TRBJ2-7; a weak D match, TRBD2 (6 bases). The V end lost 6 bases, the J end lost 0 bases, and 18 bases lay between the germline ends. Germline assignment: CDR1 DFQATT and CDR2 SNEGSKA (reference sequence). CDR3 size: 15 residues.

The sample holds many counts of this clone. The chain joins TRBV25-1 to TRBJ2-3; possibly TRBD1 for D (6 bases). The CDR3 extends over 17 amino acids. Deletions cut 1 base from V and 4 bases from J, with 18 bases between. Germline assignment: CDR1 MGHDK and CDR2 SYGVNS. In DNA, the CDR3 is TGTGCCAGCAGTGAATTCCGGCAGGGGTTTGGATCAGATACGCAGTATTTT. It is translated as CASSEFRQGFGSDTQYF.

This clone came up many times. A much larger clone lies one base from this, so it may be a read error. The same CDR3 also results from other DNA sequences found in this sample. The chain uses TRBV19 and TRBJ2-7, with unresolved D. CDR1 LNHDA and CDR2 SQIVND come from the germline V gene (reference sequence). The CDR3 runs 12 residues. CDR3 sequence reads: CASSPNSLEQYF. CDR3 DNA sequence: TGCGCCAGTAGCCCAAACTCCCTCGAGCAGTACTTC.

Relative to its sample, this clone is medium-sized. This chain links TRBV6-2 or TRBV6-3 with TRBJ2-1; D is undetermined. Germline V gene lookup returns CDR1 MNHEY and CDR2 SVGEGT. Between the trimmed V and J ends, which lost 7 bases and 5 bases, there was a span of 6 bases. This CDR3 has 11 residues. The CDR3 DNA is TGTGCCAGCAAGGATAACAATGAGCAGTTCTTC. It is translated as CASKDNNEQFF.

This clone has at least ten counts. The chain joins TRBV20-1 to TRBJ2-5, with unresolved D. The CDR3 has 13 residues. Germline assignment: CDR1 DFQATT and CDR2 SNEGSKA (reference sequence). Trimming shortened V by 5 bases and J by 7 bases, and 17 bases separated the two germline ends. CDR3 in DNA: TGCAGTGCTGGGTGGGGTAAAGATTGGACCCAGTACTTC. Translating it yields CSAGWGKDWTQYF.

Many counts were recorded for this clone. The chain combines TRBV20-1 with TRBJ2-3; maybe TRBD1 (6 bases). This CDR3 contains 12 residues. Trimming shortened V by 8 bases and J by 0 bases, and 9 bases separated the two germline ends. The germline CDR1 and CDR2 sequences are DFQATT and SNEGSKA (reference sequence). The CDR3 here is CSRTESTDTQYF. CDR3 nucleotides: TGCAGTAGGACAGAGAGCACAGATACGCAGTATTTT.

In this sample, this clone turned up many times. V gene TRBV11-3 combines with J gene TRBJ2-7; possibly TRBD2 for D (6 bases). This CDR3 is built from 13 residues. Looked up from germline, CDR1 is SGHNT and CDR2 is YENEEA. V was clipped by 5 bases and J by 6 bases, with 14 bases between them. CDR3 amino acids: CASSRGGRGEQYF. The CDR3 nucleotides read TGTGCCAGCAGCCGGGGAGGACGTGGCGAGCAGTACTTC.

With respect to this clone: The same CDR3 can be traced to other DNA sequences in this sample. CDR3 DNA: TGTGCCAGCAGGGGGGACAGGAGTAATGAAAAACTGTTTTTT. It yields the protein CASRGDRSNEKLFF. V and J are TRBV25-1 and TRBJ1-4; 8 nucleotides align to TRBD1. The CDR3 has 14 residues. The trim removed 6 bases at V and 4 bases at J, leaving 4 bases unmatched. Per germline, CDR1 MGHDK and CDR2 SYGVNS.

The V and J genes are TRBV20-1 and TRBJ1-3; D unresolved. Trimming shortened V by 7 bases and J by 4 bases, and 17 bases separated the two germline ends. Germline V gene data show CDR1 as DFQATT and CDR2 as SNEGSKA (reference sequence). This CDR3 is 14 amino acids long. CDR3 in DNA: TGCAGTGTCATTGCGCCAGGTTCGGGAAACACCATATATTTT. It translates to CSVIAPGSGNTIYF.

This clone has only a few counts. The chain employs TRBV19 and TRBJ2-7; 7 bases line up with TRBD1. CDR3 length: 13 residues. Germline V gives CDR1 LNHDA, CDR2 SQIVND (reference sequence). J gave up 4 bases and V 1 base, and 1 base lay outside the gene matches. The CDR3 sequence: CASSIAQGYEQYF. The CDR3 bases are TGTGCCAGTAGTATAGCACAGGGGTACGAGCAGTACTTC. The full variable domain, in which reference TRBV19 and TRBJ2-7 provide the parts outside the CDR3, is DGGITQSPKYLFRKEGQNVTLSCEQNLNHDAMYWYRQDPGQGLRLIYYSQIVNDFQKGDIAEGYSVSREKKESFPLTVTSAQKNPTAFYLCASSIAQGYEQYFGPGTRLTVT.

The V gene is TRBV28, the J gene TRBJ1-1; TRBD1 aligns across 7 bases. In germline, CDR1 is MDHEN, CDR2 SYDVKM. V was clipped by 1 base and J by 4 bases; unmatched bases: 6. The CDR3 loop spans 15 amino acids. This chain's CDR3 is CASSLSPGGSTEAFF. CDR3 nucleotide sequence: TGTGCCAGCAGTTTATCGCCAGGGGGTAGCACTGAAGCTTTCTTT.

This clone was recorded many times. The chain uses TRBV30 and TRBJ2-2, with 8 bases fitting TRBD2. After removal of 2 bases from V and 1 base from J, the junction contained 3 bases not matched to a gene. Germline lookup yields CDR1 GTSNPN and CDR2 SVGIG (reference sequence). The CDR3 is 15 residues long. The CDR3 DNA sequence: TGTGCCTGGAGTTTTGCGGGGGGGAACACCGGGGAGCTGTTTTTT. It translates to CAWSFAGGNTGELFF.

DNA for the CDR3: TGTGCCAGCAGTTTATATGGCTACACCTTC. Its protein product is CASSLYGYTF. The chain recombines TRBV28 with TRBJ1-2; no clear D. The V end was cut by 1 base, the J end by 6 bases, with 0 bases between. CDR1 and CDR2 (germline): MDHEN, SYDVKM. This CDR3 contains 10 residues.

This clone was counted ten times or more. The gene calls are TRBV6-2 or TRBV6-3 and TRBJ2-5; D not certain. The CDR3 extends over 13 amino acids. Germline V lookup: CDR1 MNHEY, CDR2 SVGEGT. Trimming removed 2 bases at V and 5 bases at J, with 9 bases between. The CDR3 region is CASSYNPQETQYF. In DNA form, the CDR3 reads TGTGCCAGCAGTTACAACCCCCAGGAGACCCAGTACTTC.

V gene TRBV7-9 combines with J gene TRBJ2-7; D perhaps matches TRBD2 (5 bases). Trimming left V 1 base short and J 3 bases short, with 13 bases between. There are 15 residues in the CDR3. Germline-derived CDR1 and CDR2 are SEHNR and FQNEAQ (reference sequence). The CDR3 nucleotides read TGTGCCAGCAGCTTAGGTGGGAGTCTAGGCTACGAGCAGTACTTC. As protein: CASSLGGSLGYEQYF.

In this sample, this clone turned up many times. The chain combines TRBV12-3 or TRBV12-4 with TRBJ1-1; tentatively, D is TRBD1 (5 bases). V was cut by 2 bases and J by 0 bases, with 10 bases left in between. The CDR3 is made up of 15 amino acids. The DNA for the CDR3 is TGTGCCAGCAGTTTACCGGGGCTCCTGAACACTGAAGCTTTCTTT. This translates into CASSLPGLLNTEAFF.

This clone was seen repeatedly, ten times or more. V is TRBV5-1 and J is TRBJ2-5, with 7 bases identical to TRBD1. Germline V CDR1 and CDR2: SGHRS, YFSETQ. CDR3 length: 12 residues. J was trimmed by 4 bases and V by 5 bases; bases with no gene match: 2. CDR3 nucleotides: TGCGCCAGCAGGGGACAGAGAGAGACCCAGTACTTC. This gives the protein CASRGQRETQYF.

In its sample, this clone was seen many times. This sequence joins TRBV5-4 and TRBJ2-3, with a weak D call TRBD2 (5 bases). Per the germline V gene, CDR1 is SGHNT and CDR2 is YYREEE (reference sequence). The CDR3 is 13 residues long. The ends were cut back, 4 bases at V and 4 bases at J, with 10 bases in the middle. The CDR3 DNA follows: TGTGCCAGCAGCACGGAGAGGGCAGATACGCAGTATTTT. Translating it yields CASSTERADTQYF.

This clone was observed many times. The chain employs TRBV5-6 and TRBJ1-3, with D uncertain. CDR3 length equals 12 residues. The ends were cut back, 4 bases at V and 4 bases at J, with 6 bases in the middle. Germline CDR1 reads SGHDT; CDR2 reads YYEEEE. CDR3 sequence (DNA): TGTGCCAGCAGCCTCTTCGGAAACACCATATATTTT. It translates to CASSLFGNTIYF.

CDR3 coding DNA: TGTGCCAGCAGTGTAACAGGGGGCACGTCTAATGAAAAACTGTTTTTT. Its translation: CASSVTGGTSNEKLFF. The V and J genes are TRBV28 and TRBJ1-4; 9 bases agree with TRBD1. V was pared by 5 bases and J by 3 bases, with 7 bases of the junction left unmatched. The CDR3 is 16 residues long. From germline, CDR1 is MDHEN and CDR2 SYDVKM.

This clone was detected a few times. The rearrangement joins TRBV28 to TRBJ1-5, with D tentatively TRBD1 (5 bases). V gave up 6 bases and J gave up 6 bases, with 9 bases separating them. The germline CDR1 and CDR2 sequences are MDHEN and SYDVKM. This CDR3 has 12 amino acids. The CDR3 spells CASRGVGQPQHF. The CDR3 DNA sequence: TGTGCCAGCAGGGGGGTGGGTCAGCCCCAGCATTTT.